The rows below give T cell receptor beta chains drawn from one sample of a study of blood T cell repertoires in COVID-19. The repertoire was sequenced with immunoSEQ multiplex PCR; TCRdb's copy has only in-frame clones and lacks some. The sample carries about 150,000 clones, roughly 80% recorded once. Material: peripheral blood. The source of these receptors is a woman in her fifties or sixties with acute or convalescent COVID-19. The CDR3 runs from the conserved cysteine through the conserved F or W. A D gene is named only where the DNA matches it firmly. Clone size is shown for a subset of rows, as once, few, many or a class of expanded clone.

>-|TRBV4-2|-|TRBJ2-7
CASSQDPTGVQYF
TGTGCCAGCAGCCAAGACCCGACAGGCGTACAGTACTTC
>-|TRBV27|-|TRBJ1-2
CASSLSRSGPEGLYGYTF
TGTGCCAGCAGTTTATCGCGGAGCGGTCCAGAGGGTCTCTATGGCTACACCTTC
>TRBD1|TRBV5-1|-|TRBJ2-5
CASSPLWDRGLETQYF
TGCGCCAGCAGCCCCCTTTGGGACAGGGGGCTGGAGACCCAGTACTTC
>-|TRBV14|-|TRBJ1-3
CASSPFGISSGNTIYF
TGTGCCAGCAGCCCCTTCGGGATCAGCTCTGGAAACACCATATATTTT
>TRBD1|TRBV5-6|-|TRBJ1-4
CASSLLDDRGKLFF
TGTGCCAGCAGTCTTCTAGATGACAGGGGAAAACTGTTTTTT
>TRBD2|TRBV7-9|-|TRBJ2-3
CASSFGTSGDTQYF
TGTGCCAGCAGCTTCGGGACTAGCGGTGATACGCAGTATTTT
>-|TRBV12-3/TRBV12-4|-|TRBJ1-1
CASSFRVNTEAFF
TGTGCCAGCAGTTTCAGGGTAAACACTGAAGCTTTCTTT
>-|TRBV5-6|-|TRBJ1-6
CASSPTRDKSSYNSPLHF
TGTGCCAGCAGCCCTACCCGGGACAAAAGCTCCTATAATTCACCCCTCCACTTT
>-|TRBV7-3|-|TRBJ1-1
CASSLTGGLTGTEAFF
TGTGCCAGCAGCTTAACGGGGGGATTGACGGGCACTGAAGCTTTCTTT
>-|TRBV5-1|few|TRBJ1-2
CASSLSGTTGYTF
TGCGCCAGCAGCTTGTCGGGGACTACTGGCTACACCTTC
>TRBD2|TRBV18|-|TRBJ2-5
CASSPSASGKETQYF
TGTGCCAGCTCACCTTCGGCTAGCGGAAAAGAGACCCAGTACTTC
>-|TRBV18|-|TRBJ1-2
CASSGRNYGYTF
TGTGCCAGCTCGGGGAGGAACTATGGCTACACCTTC
>-|TRBV19|-|TRBJ1-1
CASLSETEAFF
TGTGCCAGTCTCAGTGAAACTGAAGCTTTCTTT
>-|TRBV30|-|TRBJ1-4
CAWSWRGNEKLFF
TGTGCCTGGAGTTGGAGGGGCAATGAAAAACTGTTTTTT
>-|TRBV6-1|-|TRBJ2-5
CASSEFSQVQETQYF
TGTGCCAGCAGTGAATTCAGTCAAGTACAAGAGACCCAGTACTTC
>-|TRBV6-1|-|TRBJ2-5
CASSEGPNETQYF
TGTGCCAGCAGTGAGGGGCCCAATGAGACCCAGTACTTC
>-|TRBV7-2|-|TRBJ1-2
CASSVDGANYGYTF
TGTGCCAGCAGCGTTGATGGGGCCAACTATGGCTACACCTTC
>-|TRBV19|few|TRBJ1-2
CASSTDGTFYGYTF
TGTGCCAGTAGTACGGACGGGACTTTCTATGGCTACACCTTC
>-|TRBV23-1|-|TRBJ1-1
CASRRPPGYRDMVAEAFF
TGCGCCAGCAGGCGTCCACCTGGCTACAGGGACATGGTTGCTGAAGCTTTCTTT
>-|TRBV5-1|few|TRBJ2-5
CASSLRGATAQETQYF
TGCGCCAGCAGCTTGCGGGGAGCTACTGCCCAAGAGACCCAGTACTTC
>-|TRBV7-9|-|TRBJ2-2
CATSKAPGAVTGELFF
TGTGCAACATCCAAGGCTCCGGGAGCAGTCACCGGGGAGCTGTTTTTT
>TRBD1|TRBV27|once|TRBJ1-1
CASSGRQGLDTEAFF
TGTGCCAGCAGTGGACGACAGGGTTTGGACACTGAAGCTTTCTTT
>TRBD1|TRBV9|-|TRBJ1-2
CASSVQGDYGYTF
TGTGCCAGCAGCGTACAGGGGGACTATGGCTACACCTTC
>TRBD2|TRBV5-1|-|TRBJ2-2
CASSLVPSRGGNTGELFF
TGCGCCAGCAGCTTGGTGCCTTCCCGCGGGGGGAACACCGGGGAGCTGTTTTTT
>-|TRBV28|-|TRBJ1-1
CASTRGGGTEAFF
TGTGCCAGCACCAGGGGAGGGGGGACTGAAGCTTTCTTT
>TRBD1|TRBV5-5|-|TRBJ1-3
CASSEGQGRWNTIYF
TGTGCCAGCAGCGAAGGACAGGGGAGGTGGAACACCATATATTTT
>-|TRBV6-5|-|TRBJ2-2
CASSYLRGGTGELFF
TGTGCCAGCAGTTATTTACGAGGAGGGACCGGGGAGCTGTTTTTT
>TRBD1|TRBV2|-|TRBJ1-1
CASEGGNTEAFF
TGTGCCAGCGAAGGGGGCAACACTGAAGCTTTCTTT
>-|TRBV10-3|-|TRBJ1-5
CAISEGSQPQHF
TGTGCCATCAGTGAGGGCAGTCAGCCCCAGCATTTT
>-|TRBV7-3|-|TRBJ2-1
CASSFQGFDNEQFF
TGTGCCAGCAGCTTTCAGGGGTTCGACAATGAGCAGTTCTTC
>-|TRBV5-8|-|TRBJ1-5
CASSFIRFLSNQPQHF
TGTGCCAGCAGCTTTATCAGATTTCTTAGCAATCAGCCCCAGCATTTT
>TRBD1|TRBV18|-|TRBJ1-1
CASSPPGQVVAFF
TGTGCCAGCTCACCACCGGGACAGGTTGTAGCTTTCTTT
>TRBD1|TRBV28|-|TRBJ1-5
CGGGAGNRNQPQHF
TGTGGAGGGGGCGCGGGGAATCGCAATCAGCCCCAGCATTTT
>TRBD1|TRBV6-5|-|TRBJ1-1
CASSYSKYRGRTEAFF
TGTGCCAGCAGTTACTCGAAGTACAGGGGGCGAACTGAAGCTTTCTTT
>TRBD1|TRBV5-1|-|TRBJ1-1
CASSRTGGTEAFF
TGCGCCAGCAGCCGGACAGGGGGCACTGAAGCTTTCTTT
>TRBD1|TRBV10-3|-|TRBJ1-5
CAISARQGGQPQHF
TGTGCCATCAGTGCTCGGCAGGGGGGTCAGCCCCAGCATTTT
>TRBD1|TRBV7-2|-|TRBJ1-2
CASSPQGALDYGYTF
TGTGCCAGCAGTCCCCAGGGGGCGCTTGATTATGGCTACACCTTC
>-|TRBV11-2|-|TRBJ1-4
CASSPTRTNEKLFF
TGTGCCAGCAGCCCGACAAGGACTAATGAAAAACTGTTTTTT
>TRBD1|TRBV27|-|TRBJ1-4
CASSWDRTNEKLFF
TGTGCCAGCAGTTGGGACAGAACTAATGAAAAACTGTTTTTT
>-|TRBV28|-|TRBJ1-2
CASAVDYGYTF
TGTGCCAGCGCGGTTGACTATGGCTACACCTTC
>TRBD1|TRBV15|-|TRBJ1-5
CATSRDGTGLPQPQHF
TGTGCCACCAGCAGAGACGGGACAGGGTTACCTCAGCCCCAGCATTTT
>-|TRBV9|few|TRBJ1-2
CASSVEGWGGYTF
TGTGCCAGCAGCGTTGAGGGATGGGGTGGCTACACCTTC
>TRBD1|TRBV7-9|-|TRBJ1-2
CASSFGDREGHGYTF
TGTGCCAGCAGCTTCGGGGACAGGGAGGGCCATGGCTACACCTTC